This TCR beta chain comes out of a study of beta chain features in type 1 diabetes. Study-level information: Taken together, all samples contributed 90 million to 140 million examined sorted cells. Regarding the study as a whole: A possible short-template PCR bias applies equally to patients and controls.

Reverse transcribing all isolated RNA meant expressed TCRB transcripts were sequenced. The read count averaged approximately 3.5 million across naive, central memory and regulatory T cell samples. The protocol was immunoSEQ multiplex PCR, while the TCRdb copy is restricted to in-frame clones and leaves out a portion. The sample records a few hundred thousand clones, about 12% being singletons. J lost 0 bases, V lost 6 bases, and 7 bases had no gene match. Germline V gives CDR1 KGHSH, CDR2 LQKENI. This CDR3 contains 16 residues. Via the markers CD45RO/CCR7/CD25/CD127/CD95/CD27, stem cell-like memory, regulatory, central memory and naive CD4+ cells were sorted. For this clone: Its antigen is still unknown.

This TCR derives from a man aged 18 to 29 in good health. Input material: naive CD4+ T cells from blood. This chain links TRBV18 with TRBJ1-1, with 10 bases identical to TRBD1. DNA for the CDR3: TGTGCCAGCTCTGGGACAGGGGCGATCATGAACACTGAAGCTTTCTTT. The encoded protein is CASSGTGAIMNTEAFF.